Shown below are 2 T cell receptor beta chains from a single sample sequenced in a study of blood T cells in healthy people across ages. Primers used in a second PCR of about 6 to 11 cycles were a sample-barcoded 5' primer and a J-beta primer mix. From the 5' RACE reads, TCRdb called clonotypes with MiXCR, one entry per CDR3 protein. The data contain around 1,600,000 distinct CDR3 sequences, 40% to 45% of them singletons. What was sequenced was blood. The receptors were gathered from a woman younger than 30 in good health.

This rearrangement joins TRBV27 to TRBJ1-5; TRBD1 is a possible D gene (5 bases). Germline-derived CDR1 and CDR2 are MNHEY and SMNVEV (reference sequence). This CDR3 is built from 13 residues. Trimming took 6 bases from V and 7 from J, leaving 13 bases between them. In nucleotides, the CDR3 is TGTGCCAGCAGCCCGGGGAGGGGCCAGCCCCAGCATTTT. Its protein is CASSPGRGQPQHF.

The chain joins TRBV6-2 or TRBV6-3 to TRBJ2-7, with D perhaps being TRBD1 or TRBD2 (5 bases each). V was pared by 11 bases and J by 2 bases, with 16 bases between. This CDR3 region has 13 residues. Germline V gene lookup returns CDR1 MNHEY and CDR2 SVGEGT. The DNA for the CDR3 is TGTGCCGGTGCCATTGGGGGAACCTACGAGCAGTACTTC. Amino acid sequence: CAGAIGGTYEQYF.